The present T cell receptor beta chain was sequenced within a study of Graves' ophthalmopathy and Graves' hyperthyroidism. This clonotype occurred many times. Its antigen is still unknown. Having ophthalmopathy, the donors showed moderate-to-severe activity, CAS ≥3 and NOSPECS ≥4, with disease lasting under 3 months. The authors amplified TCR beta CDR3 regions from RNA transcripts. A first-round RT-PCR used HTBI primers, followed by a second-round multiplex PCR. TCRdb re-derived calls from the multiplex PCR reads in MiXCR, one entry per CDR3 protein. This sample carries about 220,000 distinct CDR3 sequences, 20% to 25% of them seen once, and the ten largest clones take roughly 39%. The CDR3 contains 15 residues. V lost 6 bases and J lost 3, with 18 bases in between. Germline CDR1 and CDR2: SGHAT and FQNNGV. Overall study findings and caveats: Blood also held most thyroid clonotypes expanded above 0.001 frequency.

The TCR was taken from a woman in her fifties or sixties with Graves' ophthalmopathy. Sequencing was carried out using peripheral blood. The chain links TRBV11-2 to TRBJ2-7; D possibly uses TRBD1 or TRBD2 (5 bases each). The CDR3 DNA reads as TGTGCCAGCAGTCAACCGGGACCCCAATTCTACGAGCAGTACTTC. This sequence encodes CASSQPGPQFYEQYF.